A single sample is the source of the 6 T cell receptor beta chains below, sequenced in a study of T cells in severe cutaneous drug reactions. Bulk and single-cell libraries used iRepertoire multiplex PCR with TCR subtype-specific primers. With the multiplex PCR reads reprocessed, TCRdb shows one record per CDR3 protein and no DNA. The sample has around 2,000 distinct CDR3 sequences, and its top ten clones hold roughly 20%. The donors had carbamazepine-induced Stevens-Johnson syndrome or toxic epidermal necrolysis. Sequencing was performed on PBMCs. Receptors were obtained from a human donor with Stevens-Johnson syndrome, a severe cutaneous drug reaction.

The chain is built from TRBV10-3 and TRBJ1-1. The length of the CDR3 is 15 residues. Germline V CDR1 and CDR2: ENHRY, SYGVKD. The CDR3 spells CAISDWTGLNTEAFF.

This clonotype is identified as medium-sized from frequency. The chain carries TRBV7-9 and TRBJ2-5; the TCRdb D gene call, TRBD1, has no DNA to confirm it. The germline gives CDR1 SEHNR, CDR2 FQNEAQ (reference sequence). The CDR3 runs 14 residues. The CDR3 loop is CASRPTQGEETQYF.

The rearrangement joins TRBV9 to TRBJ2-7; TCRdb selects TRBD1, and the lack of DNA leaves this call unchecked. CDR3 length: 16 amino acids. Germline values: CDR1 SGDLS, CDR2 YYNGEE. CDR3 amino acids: CASSVTGQAALSEQYF.

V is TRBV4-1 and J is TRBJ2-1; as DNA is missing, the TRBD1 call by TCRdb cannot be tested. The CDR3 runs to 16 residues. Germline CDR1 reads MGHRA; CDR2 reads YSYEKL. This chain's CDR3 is CASSQATGGQGNEQFF.

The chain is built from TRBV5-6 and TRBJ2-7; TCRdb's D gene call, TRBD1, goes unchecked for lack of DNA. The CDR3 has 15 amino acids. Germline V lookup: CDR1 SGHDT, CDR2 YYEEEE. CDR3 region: CASSPDRARAYEQYF.

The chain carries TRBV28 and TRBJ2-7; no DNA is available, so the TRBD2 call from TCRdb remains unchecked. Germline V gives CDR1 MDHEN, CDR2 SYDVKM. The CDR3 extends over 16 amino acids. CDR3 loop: CASSFSASGDDYEQYF.